One sample yielded the 15 T cell receptor beta chains listed below, sequenced in a study of shared clonotypes between healthy human individuals. Only in-frame clones appear in the TCRdb table, and some are missing; sequencing was by immunoSEQ multiplex PCR. The sample consists of roughly 1,600,000 clones, approximately 98.5% of them appearing once. Sequencing was done on a sample of naive CD4+ T cells sorted from blood. The sample's subset: CD45RA+ positively selected. The receptors were sampled from a man aged 25-40 years in good health.

The V gene is TRBV27, the J gene TRBJ2-3; possibly TRBD2 for D (5 bases). Germline CDR1 and CDR2: MNHEY and SMNVEV (reference sequence). The CDR3 sequence is 12 residues long. Between the trimmed V and J ends, which lost 8 bases and 1 base, there was a span of 7 bases. For the CDR3, the DNA is TGTGCCAGCGGGAGAGGCACAGATACGCAGTATTTT. It specifies CASGRGTDTQYF.

A single count supports this clone. This sequence joins TRBV4-3 and TRBJ2-3, with TRBD2 matching 11 bases. With V trimmed by 3 bases and J by 0 bases, 14 bases remained unmatched. This CDR3 has 20 amino acids. Germline CDR1 LGHNA, CDR2 YSLEER. The CDR3 is CASSHPNRLAGGTSTDTQYF. CDR3 bases: TGCGCCAGCAGCCACCCGAATCGGCTAGCGGGAGGTACTAGCACAGATACGCAGTATTTT.

This chain joins TRBV9 and TRBJ1-5; the match to TRBD1 covers 10 bases. V dropped 0 bases and J dropped 5; count of bases not matched to a gene: 2. The CDR3 totals 15 residues. CDR1 is SGDLS, CDR2 YYNGEE, per germline. DNA of the CDR3: TGTGCCAGCAGCGTAGCTGGGACAGGGGATCAGCCCCAGCATTTT. It encodes CASSVAGTGDQPQHF.

The chain has TRBV28 and TRBJ2-7, with 9 bases identical to TRBD1. Losses at the gene ends were 4 bases for V and 2 bases for J; bases not matched to a gene: 6. Germline values: CDR1 MDHEN, CDR2 SYDVKM. The CDR3 extends over 15 amino acids. The CDR3 nucleotides read TGTGCCAGCAGTTCTGACAGGGGGGGGACCTACGAGCAGTACTTC. Translation: CASSSDRGGTYEQYF.

The chain joins TRBV6-1 to TRBJ2-5, with a weak D call TRBD2 (6 bases). CDR3 length: 16 residues. V gave up 2 bases and J gave up 2 bases, with 15 bases separating them. Germline values: CDR1 MNHNS, CDR2 SASEGT. This CDR3 reads CASSEWSGGMQETQYF. DNA of the CDR3: TGTGCCAGCAGTGAATGGAGTGGGGGGATGCAAGAGACCCAGTACTTC.

The chain combines TRBV10-3 with TRBJ2-7, with TRBD2 matching 10 bases. The germline CDR1 and CDR2 sequences are ENHRY and SYGVKD. V lost 6 bases and J lost 5; bases outside the gene matches: 10. CDR3 length: 15 residues. DNA of the CDR3: TGTGCCATCAGAGGAGTAGCGGGAGGATCGGACGAGCAGTACTTC. Translation gives CAIRGVAGGSDEQYF.

The chain links TRBV7-9 to TRBJ2-3; D not certain. CDR1 is SEHNR and CDR2 is FQNEAQ in the germline V gene (reference sequence). Trimming shortened V by 11 bases and J by 4 bases, and 10 bases separated the two germline ends. The CDR3 covers 11 residues. For the CDR3, the DNA is TGTGCCGGAGCCTTCGCAGATACGCAGTATTTT. Translation: CAGAFADTQYF.

The chain uses TRBV28 and TRBJ2-1; 8 bases agree with TRBD2. The length of the CDR3 is 15 residues. Germline CDR1 is MDHEN and CDR2 is SYDVKM. Losses at the gene ends were 2 bases for V and 5 bases for J; bases not matched to a gene: 5. CDR3 residues: CASSLTGGNNNEQFF. The CDR3 coding sequence is TGTGCCAGCAGTTTAACGGGAGGGAATAACAATGAGCAGTTCTTC. Full variable domain (rest looked up from reference TRBV28 and TRBJ2-1): DVKVTQSSRYLVKRTGEKVFLECVQDMDHENMFWYRQDPGLGLRLIYFSYDVKMKEKGDIPEGYSVSREKKERFSLILESASTNQTSMYLCASSLTGGNNNEQFFGPGTRLTVL.

The chain couples TRBV7-3 to TRBJ2-1, with 10 bases identical to TRBD1. This CDR3 has 13 residues. V dropped 5 bases and J dropped 8; count of bases not matched to a gene: 3. CDR1 SGHTA and CDR2 FQGTGA come from the germline V gene. The CDR3: CASSRGTGDEQFF. The DNA of the CDR3 is TGTGCCAGCAGCCGCGGGACAGGGGATGAGCAGTTCTTC.

In DNA form, the CDR3 reads TGTGCCAGCAGCTTAGGTCAGCGATCACTAGCCGACCTAGCCTACGAGCAGTACTTC. Protein sequence: CASSLGQRSLADLAYEQYF. The rearrangement uses TRBV7-2 and TRBJ2-7, with D maybe TRBD2 (6 bases). V lost 1 base, J lost 2 bases, and 24 bases lay in between. The CDR3 runs 19 residues. Germline loops: CDR1 SGHTA, CDR2 FQGNSA.

The chain employs TRBV9 and TRBJ1-1; D uncertain. CDR3 length: 14 residues. V lost 4 bases to trimming and J lost 1 base, with 11 bases between them. CDR1 is SGDLS, CDR2 YYNGEE, per germline. DNA of the CDR3: TGTGCCAGCAGCATTAGCCCCCAGAACACTGAAGCTTTCTTT. Amino acid sequence: CASSISPQNTEAFF.

The chain links TRBV6-4 to TRBJ2-1; 7 bases line up with TRBD2. Per germline, CDR1 MRHNA and CDR2 SNTAGT. CDR3 length equals 14 residues. With 8 bases clipped from V and 7 bases from J, the junction kept 11 bases outside the gene matches. The CDR3, as DNA: TGTGCCAGCTCTGGCGGCGGGAGTGGTAATGAGCAGTTCTTC. Translation gives CASSGGGSGNEQFF.

The rearrangement links TRBV14 to TRBJ2-3; D is perhaps TRBD1 (5 bases). CDR3 length equals 14 residues. Germline values: CDR1 SGHDN, CDR2 FVKESK. Trimming shortened V by 0 bases and J by 7 bases, and 11 bases separated the two germline ends. The CDR3 loop is CASSQEAGINTQYF. The DNA of the CDR3 is TGTGCCAGCAGCCAAGAGGCAGGGATAAATACGCAGTATTTT.

The CDR3 spells CASSISAASYEQYF. The CDR3 DNA sequence: TGTGCCAGTAGTATATCGGCCGCTAGCTACGAGCAGTACTTC. The chain has TRBV19 and TRBJ2-7; unclear D gene. The CDR3 runs to 14 residues. Germline lookup yields CDR1 LNHDA and CDR2 SQIVND (reference sequence). Trimming left V 2 bases short and J 3 bases short, with 11 bases between. The whole variable domain, remainder taken from reference TRBV19 and TRBJ2-7, is DGGITQSPKYLFRKEGQNVTLSCEQNLNHDAMYWYRQDPGQGLRLIYYSQIVNDFQKGDIAEGYSVSREKKESFPLTVTSAQKNPTAFYLCASSISAASYEQYFGPGTRLTVT.

The chain carries TRBV28 and TRBJ2-3; D is uncertain. V was trimmed by 5 bases and J by 4 bases, leaving 13 bases between them. Germline V gene lookup returns CDR1 MDHEN and CDR2 SYDVKM. The CDR3 is 14 residues long. This CDR3 is CASSVPQRADTQYF. In nucleotides, the CDR3 is TGTGCCAGCAGTGTACCCCAACGGGCAGATACGCAGTATTTT.